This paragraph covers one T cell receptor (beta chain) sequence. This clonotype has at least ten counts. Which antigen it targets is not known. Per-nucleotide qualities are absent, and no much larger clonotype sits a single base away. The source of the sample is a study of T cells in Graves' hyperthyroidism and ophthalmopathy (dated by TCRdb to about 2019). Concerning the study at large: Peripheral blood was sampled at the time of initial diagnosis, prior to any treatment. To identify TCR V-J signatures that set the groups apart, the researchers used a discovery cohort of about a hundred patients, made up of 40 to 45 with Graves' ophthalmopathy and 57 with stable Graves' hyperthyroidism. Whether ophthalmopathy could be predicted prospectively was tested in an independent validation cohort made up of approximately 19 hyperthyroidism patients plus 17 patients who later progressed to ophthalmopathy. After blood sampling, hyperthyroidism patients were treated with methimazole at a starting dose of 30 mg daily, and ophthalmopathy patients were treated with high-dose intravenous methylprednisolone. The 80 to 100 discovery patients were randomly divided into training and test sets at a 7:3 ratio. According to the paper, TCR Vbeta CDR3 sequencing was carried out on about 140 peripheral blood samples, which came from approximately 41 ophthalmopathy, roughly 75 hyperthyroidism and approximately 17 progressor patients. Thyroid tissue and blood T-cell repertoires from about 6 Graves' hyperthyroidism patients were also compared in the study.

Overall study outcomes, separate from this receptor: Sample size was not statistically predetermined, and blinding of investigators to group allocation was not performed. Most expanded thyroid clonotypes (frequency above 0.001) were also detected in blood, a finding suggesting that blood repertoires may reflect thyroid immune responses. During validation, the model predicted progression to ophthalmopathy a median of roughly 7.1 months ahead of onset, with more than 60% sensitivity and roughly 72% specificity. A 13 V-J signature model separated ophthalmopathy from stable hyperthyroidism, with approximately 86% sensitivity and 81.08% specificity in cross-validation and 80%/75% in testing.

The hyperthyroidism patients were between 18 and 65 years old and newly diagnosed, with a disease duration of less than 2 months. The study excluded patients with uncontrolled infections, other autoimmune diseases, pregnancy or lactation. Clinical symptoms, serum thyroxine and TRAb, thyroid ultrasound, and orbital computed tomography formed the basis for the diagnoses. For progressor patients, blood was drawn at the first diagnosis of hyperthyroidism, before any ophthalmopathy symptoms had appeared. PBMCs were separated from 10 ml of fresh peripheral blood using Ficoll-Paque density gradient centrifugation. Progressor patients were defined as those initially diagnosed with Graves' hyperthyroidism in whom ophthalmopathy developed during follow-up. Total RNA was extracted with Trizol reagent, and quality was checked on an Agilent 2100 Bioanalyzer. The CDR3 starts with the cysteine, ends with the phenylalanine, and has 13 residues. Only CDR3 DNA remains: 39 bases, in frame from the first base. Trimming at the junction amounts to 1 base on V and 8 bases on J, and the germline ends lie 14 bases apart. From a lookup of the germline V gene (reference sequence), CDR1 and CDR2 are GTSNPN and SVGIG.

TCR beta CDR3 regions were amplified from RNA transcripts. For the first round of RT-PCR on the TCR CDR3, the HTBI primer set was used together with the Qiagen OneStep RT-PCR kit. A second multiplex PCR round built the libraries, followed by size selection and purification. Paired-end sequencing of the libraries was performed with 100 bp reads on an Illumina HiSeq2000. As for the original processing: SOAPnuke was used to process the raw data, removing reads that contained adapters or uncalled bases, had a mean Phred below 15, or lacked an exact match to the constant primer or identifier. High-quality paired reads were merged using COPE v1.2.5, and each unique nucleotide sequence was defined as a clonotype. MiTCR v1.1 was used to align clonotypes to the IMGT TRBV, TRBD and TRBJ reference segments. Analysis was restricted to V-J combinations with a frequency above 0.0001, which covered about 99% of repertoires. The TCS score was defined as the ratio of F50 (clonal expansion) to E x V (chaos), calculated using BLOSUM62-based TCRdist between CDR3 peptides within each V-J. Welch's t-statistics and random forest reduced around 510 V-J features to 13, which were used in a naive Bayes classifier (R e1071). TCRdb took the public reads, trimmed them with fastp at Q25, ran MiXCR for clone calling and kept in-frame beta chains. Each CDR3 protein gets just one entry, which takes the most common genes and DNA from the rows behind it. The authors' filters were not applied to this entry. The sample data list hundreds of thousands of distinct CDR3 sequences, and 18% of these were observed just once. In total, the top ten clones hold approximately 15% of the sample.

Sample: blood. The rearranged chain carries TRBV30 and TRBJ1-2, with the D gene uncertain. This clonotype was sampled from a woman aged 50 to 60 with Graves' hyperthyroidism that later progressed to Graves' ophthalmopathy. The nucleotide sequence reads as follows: TGTGCCTGGAGTGCCCCTCCTCTTTGGGGCTACACCTTC. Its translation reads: CAWSAPPLWGYTF.